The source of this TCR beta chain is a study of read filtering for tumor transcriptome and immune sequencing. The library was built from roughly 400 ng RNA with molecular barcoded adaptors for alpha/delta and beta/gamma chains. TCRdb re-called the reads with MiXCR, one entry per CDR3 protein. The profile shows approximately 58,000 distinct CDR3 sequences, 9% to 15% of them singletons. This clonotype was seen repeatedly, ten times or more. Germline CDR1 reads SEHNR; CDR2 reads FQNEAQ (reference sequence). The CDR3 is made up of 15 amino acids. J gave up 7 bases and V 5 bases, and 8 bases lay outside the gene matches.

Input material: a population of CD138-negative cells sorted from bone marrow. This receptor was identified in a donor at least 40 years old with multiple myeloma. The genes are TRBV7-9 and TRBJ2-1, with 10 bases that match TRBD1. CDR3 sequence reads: CASSVRDRGTNEQFF. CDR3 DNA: TGTGCCAGCAGCGTCCGGGACAGGGGCACAAATGAGCAGTTCTTC.